Included here is one TCR beta chain sequence, with context. The antigen is undetermined. The table came from immunoSEQ multiplex PCR; TCRdb's copy has only in-frame clones and leaves some out. The repertoire holds about 69,000 clones, with approximately 91% as singletons. People who had autoimmune disease history or systemic immunosuppression were excluded. The data derive from a study of OX40 agonist ivuxolimab in advanced cancers. Study context: Every 2 weeks, patients received ivuxolimab intravenously, dosed at 0.01 to 10 mg/kg. Allowance was made for prior anti-PD-1, anti-PD-L1 or anti-CTLA-4 therapy, and 35% to 40% had some. General observations from the study: The average count of expanded clones was higher among CD8+ T cells than among CD4+.

The trim removed 4 bases at V and 2 bases at J, leaving 11 bases unmatched. Looked up from germline, CDR1 is SGDLS and CDR2 is YYNGEE. The CDR3 is 19 amino acids. Sequenced here: CD4+ or CD8+ T cells sorted from blood, sampled in a trial of the OX40 agonist ivuxolimab. This chain connects TRBV9 to TRBJ2-1, with TRBD2 matching 14 bases. This receptor was obtained from an adult with an advanced solid tumor such as melanoma, head and neck, liver or kidney cancer. CDR3 in amino acids: CASSTRLAGGRGAYNEQFF. In DNA form, the CDR3 reads TGTGCCAGCAGCACGCGACTAGCGGGAGGGCGGGGCGCCTACAATGAGCAGTTCTTC.